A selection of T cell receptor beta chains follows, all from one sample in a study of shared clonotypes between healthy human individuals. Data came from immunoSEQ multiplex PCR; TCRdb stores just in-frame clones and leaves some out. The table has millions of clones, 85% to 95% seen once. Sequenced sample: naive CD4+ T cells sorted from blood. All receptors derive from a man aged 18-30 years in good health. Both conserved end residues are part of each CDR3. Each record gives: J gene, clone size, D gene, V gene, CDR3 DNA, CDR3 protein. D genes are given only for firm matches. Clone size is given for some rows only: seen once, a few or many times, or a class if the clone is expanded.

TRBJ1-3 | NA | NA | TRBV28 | TGTGCCAGCAAGAGACAGAAGACCTCTGGAAACACCATATATTTT | CASKRQKTSGNTIYF
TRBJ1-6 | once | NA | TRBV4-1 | TGCGCCAGCAGCCAAGGATTATTGGGAACATATTCACCCCTCCACTTT | CASSQGLLGTYSPLHF
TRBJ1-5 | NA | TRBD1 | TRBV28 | TGTGCCAGCAGCCTATTCCCGACAGGGGCGACGATCCATCAGCCCCAGCATTTT | CASSLFPTGATIHQPQHF
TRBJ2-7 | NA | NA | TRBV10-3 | TGTGCCATCAGTGAGTCCTTCTCCTACGAGCAGTACTTC | CAISESFSYEQYF
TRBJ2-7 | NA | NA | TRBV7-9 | TGTGCCAGCAGCTTCGGGCTCTACGAGCAGTACTTC | CASSFGLYEQYF
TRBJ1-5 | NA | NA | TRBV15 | TGTGCCACCAGCAGAGATATCGGGAGCAATCAGCCCCAGCATTTT | CATSRDIGSNQPQHF
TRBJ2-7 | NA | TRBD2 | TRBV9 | TGTGCCAGCAGCGTAGGACCTAGCGGGGTTGCCTACGAGCAGTACTTC | CASSVGPSGVAYEQYF
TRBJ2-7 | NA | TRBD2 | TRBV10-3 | TGTGCCATCAGTGACGGGACTAGCGGGGGCTCCTACGAGCAGTACTTC | CAISDGTSGGSYEQYF
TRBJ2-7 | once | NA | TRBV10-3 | TGTGCCATCAGTGACAGGGAGAGGTCCTACGAGCAGTACTTC | CAISDRERSYEQYF
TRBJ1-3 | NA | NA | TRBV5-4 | TGTGCCAGCAGAACACAGGGTGGGAACACCATATATTTT | CASRTQGGNTIYF
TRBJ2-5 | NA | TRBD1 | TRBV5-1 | TGCGCCAGCAGCTTGGACAGGGGCTTCCAAGAGACCCAGTACTTC | CASSLDRGFQETQYF
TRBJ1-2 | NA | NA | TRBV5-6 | TGTGCCAGCAGCTTGTTAACAGACCGAGGCTACACCTTC | CASSLLTDRGYTF
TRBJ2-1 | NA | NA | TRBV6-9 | TGTGCCAGCATGGACCCGAACTCCTACAATGAGCAGTTCTTC | CASMDPNSYNEQFF
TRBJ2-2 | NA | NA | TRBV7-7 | TGTGCTAGCAGCCTACGGGAAGGGGTCGCCGGGGAGCTGTTTTTT | CASSLREGVAGELFF
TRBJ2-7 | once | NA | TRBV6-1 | TGTGCCAGCAGTGGTGAGTACTCCTACGAGCAGTACTTC | CASSGEYSYEQYF
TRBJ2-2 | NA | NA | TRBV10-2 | TGCGCCAGTAAATTACAGGGCGCGAACACCGGGGAGCTGTTTTTT | CASKLQGANTGELFF
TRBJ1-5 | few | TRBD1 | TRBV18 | TGTGCCAGCTCACCGGGACAGGGCAATCAGCCCCAGCATTTT | CASSPGQGNQPQHF
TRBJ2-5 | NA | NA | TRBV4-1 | TGCGCCAGCAGCTTTACTCCAGAGCAAGAGACCCAGTACTTC | CASSFTPEQETQYF
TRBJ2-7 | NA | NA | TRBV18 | TGTGCCAGCTCACTTGAGGGACTGATCTCCTACGAGCAGTACTTC | CASSLEGLISYEQYF
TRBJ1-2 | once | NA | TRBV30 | TGTGCCTGGAGTGACCAGGTGGTAGGTGGCTACACCTTC | CAWSDQVVGGYTF
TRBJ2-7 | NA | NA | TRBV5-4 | TGTGCCAGCAGCTTCTTACCCTCGTTAGGCCAGACTAGCTCCTACGAGCAGTACTTC | CASSFLPSLGQTSSYEQYF
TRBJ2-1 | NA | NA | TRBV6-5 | TGTGCCATCAGTAGGGGGAATGAGCAGTTCTTC | CAISRGNEQFF
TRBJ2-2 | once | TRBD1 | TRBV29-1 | TGCAGCGGCAGGGGGCGCAAGGGCACCGGGGAGCTGTTTTTT | CSGRGRKGTGELFF
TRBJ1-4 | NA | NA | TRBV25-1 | TGTGCCAGCAGCCATAACGAAAAACTGTTTTTT | CASSHNEKLFF
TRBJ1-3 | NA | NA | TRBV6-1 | TGTGCCAGCAGTGAAGGTAGTCGGAGTGGAAACACCATATATTTT | CASSEGSRSGNTIYF
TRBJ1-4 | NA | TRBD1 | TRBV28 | TGTGCCAGCAGTTGGGGACAGGGGTGGGATGAAAAACTGTTTTTT | CASSWGQGWDEKLFF
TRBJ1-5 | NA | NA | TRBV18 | TGTGCCAGCTCACCAACTGAGAATCAGCCCCAGCATTTT | CASSPTENQPQHF
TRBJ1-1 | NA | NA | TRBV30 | TGTGCCTGGAGAAACGGTGTTGCTTTCTTT | CAWRNGVAFF
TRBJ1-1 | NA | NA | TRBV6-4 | TGTGCCAGCAGTGACGAGGGTTTGGGTGAAGCTTTCTTT | CASSDEGLGEAFF
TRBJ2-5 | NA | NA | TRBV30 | TGTGCCTGGAGTATACGGGAGACCCAGTACTTC | CAWSIRETQYF
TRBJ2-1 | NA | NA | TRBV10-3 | TGTGCCATCAGCACGACTAATGAGCAGTTCTTC | CAISTTNEQFF
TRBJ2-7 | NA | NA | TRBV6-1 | TGTGCCAGCAGTCGTGCAGGGGATTTCTACGAGCAGTACTTC | CASSRAGDFYEQYF
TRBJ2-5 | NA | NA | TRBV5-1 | TGCGCCAGCAGCTTGGCCGTGGGCGTACAAGAGACCCAGTACTTC | CASSLAVGVQETQYF
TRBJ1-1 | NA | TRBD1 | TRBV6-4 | TGTGCCAGCAGTGATCGGGAGGGGGCGCAAGCTTTCTTT | CASSDREGAQAFF
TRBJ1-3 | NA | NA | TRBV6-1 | TGTGCCAGCAGTTCCCAAAACTCTGGAAACACCATATATTTT | CASSSQNSGNTIYF
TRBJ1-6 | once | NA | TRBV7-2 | TGTGCCAGCAGCTTATTTGCCTCCGCCGGAGTTAATTCACCCCTCCACTTT | CASSLFASAGVNSPLHF
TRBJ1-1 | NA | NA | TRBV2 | TGTGCCAGCAGTGAAGGGGGGAGGGGAAACACTGAAGCTTTCTTT | CASSEGGRGNTEAFF
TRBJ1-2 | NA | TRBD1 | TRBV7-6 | TGTGCCAGCAGCCCCCGGACAGGGAGGTTGTATGGCTACACCTTC | CASSPRTGRLYGYTF
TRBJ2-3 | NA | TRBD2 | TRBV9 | TGTGCCAGCAGCACTAGCGGAATTAGCACAGATACGCAGTATTTT | CASSTSGISTDTQYF
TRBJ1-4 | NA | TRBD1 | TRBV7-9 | TGTGCCAGCAGCTTAGGGACGACAGGGGTAAATGAAAAACTGTTTTTT | CASSLGTTGVNEKLFF
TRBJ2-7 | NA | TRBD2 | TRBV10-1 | TGCGCCAGCAGTGAAGACGGGGGGACCTACGAGCAGTACTTC | CASSEDGGTYEQYF
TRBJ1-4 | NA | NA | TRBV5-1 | TGCGCCAGCAGCTTGGAAGGGGCCTTTAATGAAAAACTGTTTTTT | CASSLEGAFNEKLFF